The sequence of this T cell receptor beta chain was determined in a study of cytomegalovirus exposure and HLA in healthy donors. PCR employed 60 Vbeta and 13 Jbeta primers. Only in-frame clones appear in the TCRdb table, and some are missing; sequencing was by immunoSEQ multiplex PCR. The sample holds about 130,000 clones, around 86% seen once. Specimen: PBMCs. The clonotype comes from a woman aged 45-65 years in good health and CMV-seropositive.

For the CDR3, the DNA is TGTGCCAGCAGTGGAGGGGGGGAGGAAAAACTGTTTTTT. Translation: CASSGGGEEKLFF. The rearrangement links TRBV2 to TRBJ1-4; D possibly corresponds to TRBD1 (6 bases). Germline V lookup: CDR1 SNHLY, CDR2 FYNNEI. The CDR3 totals 13 residues. V was cut by 4 bases and J by 8 bases, with 11 bases left in between.